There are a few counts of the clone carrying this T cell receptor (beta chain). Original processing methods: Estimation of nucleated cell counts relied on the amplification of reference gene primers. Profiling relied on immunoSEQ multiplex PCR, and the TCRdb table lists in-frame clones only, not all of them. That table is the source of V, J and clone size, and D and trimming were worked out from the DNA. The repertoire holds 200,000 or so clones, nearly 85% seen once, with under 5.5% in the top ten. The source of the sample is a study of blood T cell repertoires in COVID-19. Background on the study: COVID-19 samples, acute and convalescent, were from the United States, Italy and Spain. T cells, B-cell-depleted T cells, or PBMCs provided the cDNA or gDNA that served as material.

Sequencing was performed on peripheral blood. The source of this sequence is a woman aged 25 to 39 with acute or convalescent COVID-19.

For the CDR3, the DNA is TGTGCCAGCAGCTTGGGACGACTAGTGTCTAACTATGGCTACACCTTC. This encodes CASSLGRLVSNYGYTF. This rearrangement joins TRBV5-4 to TRBJ1-2; D not resolved. The germline gives CDR1 SGHNT, CDR2 YYREEE (reference sequence). Trimming cost V 0 bases and J 0 bases, with 12 bases left between them. The CDR3 runs to 16 residues. Filled out from reference TRBV5-4 and TRBJ1-2, the complete variable domain reads ETGVTQSPTHLIKTRGQQVTLRCSSQSGHNTVSWYQQALGQGPQFIFQYYREEENGRGNFPPRFSGLQFPNYSSELNVNALELDDSALYLCASSLGRLVSNYGYTFGSGTRLTVV.